Shown below are 8 T cell receptor beta chains from a single sample sequenced in a study of cytomegalovirus exposure and HLA in healthy donors. Amplification used 60 Vbeta primers and 13 Jbeta primers. Only in-frame clones appear in the TCRdb table, and some are missing; sequencing was by immunoSEQ multiplex PCR. In the table there are about 160,000 clones, 65% to 85% of which are singletons. Sample: PBMCs. These receptors came from a woman between 45 and 60 years old in good health and CMV-seropositive.

The chain employs TRBV7-9 and TRBJ2-7; D is ambiguous. Germline V lookup: CDR1 SEHNR, CDR2 FQNEAQ (reference sequence). V was trimmed by 2 bases and J by 6 bases, leaving 8 bases between them. The CDR3 length is 12 residues. The CDR3 DNA reads TGTGCCAGCAGCTTACTCTCTTCCGAGCAGTACTTC. This encodes CASSLLSSEQYF. The variable domain in full, completed from reference TRBV7-9 and TRBJ2-7, reads DTGVSQNPRHKITKRGQNVTFRCDPISEHNRLYWYRQTLGQGPEFLTYFQNEAQLEKSRLLSDRFSAERPKGSFSTLEIQRTEQGDSAMYLCASSLLSSEQYFGPGTRLTVT.

The rearrangement links TRBV5-6 to TRBJ1-1, with no clear D. Trimming shortened V by 3 bases and J by 3 bases, and 18 bases separated the two germline ends. Per the germline V gene, CDR1 is SGHDT and CDR2 is YYEEEE. This CDR3 has 16 amino acids. CDR3 loop: CASSWMGSKRDTEAFF. The CDR3 bases are TGTGCCAGCAGCTGGATGGGGAGTAAGCGGGACACTGAAGCTTTCTTT.

This clone showed up just a few times. This sequence joins TRBV25-1 and TRBJ2-3; maybe TRBD2 (5 bases). The CDR3 totals 15 residues. The ends were cut back, 1 base at V and 5 bases at J, with 13 bases in the middle. In germline, CDR1 is MGHDK, CDR2 SYGVNS. The CDR3 region is CASSEWNLGGDTQYF. The CDR3 bases are TGTGCCAGCAGTGAATGGAACCTAGGAGGAGATACGCAGTATTTT.

The chain combines TRBV6-6 with TRBJ1-4; 7 nucleotides align to TRBD1. J gave up 5 bases and V 6 bases, and 6 bases lay outside the gene matches. Germline CDR1 MNHNY, CDR2 SVGAGI (reference sequence). CDR3 length equals 14 residues. For the CDR3, the DNA is TGTGCCAGCAGCCGGACAGGTCCGAATGAAAAACTGTTTTTT. Amino acid sequence: CASSRTGPNEKLFF.

This chain uses TRBV2 with TRBJ1-1; no firm D call. Germline lookup yields CDR1 SNHLY and CDR2 FYNNEI. V shed 6 bases and J shed 0 bases, with 11 bases lying between them. This CDR3 has 14 amino acids. CDR3 sequence: CASRTEHVNTEAFF. CDR3 DNA sequence: TGTGCCAGCAGGACTGAACACGTGAACACTGAAGCTTTCTTT.

The CDR3 DNA is TGTGCCAGCAGTCGCATAGGGGACACTGAAGCTTTCTTT. Its translation: CASSRIGDTEAFF. The V and J genes are TRBV9 and TRBJ1-1; D is possibly TRBD1 (5 bases). V lost 5 bases to trimming and J lost 3 bases, with 11 bases between them. The CDR3 extends over 13 amino acids. The germline V gene has CDR1 SGDLS and CDR2 YYNGEE.

Only a few counts were recorded for this clone. The CDR3 DNA sequence: TGTGCCAGCAGCCCCATGGGACAGGGAACCTACACCTTC. Translation gives CASSPMGQGTYTF. The V and J genes are TRBV6-5 and TRBJ1-2; 9 bases map to TRBD1. This CDR3 region has 13 residues. The germline CDR1 and CDR2 sequences are MNHEY and SVGAGI. The junction had 9 bases not matched to a gene; V was cut back by 6 bases and J by 10 bases.

This chain links TRBV29-1 with TRBJ1-1, with TRBD1 matching 10 bases. Germline V CDR1 and CDR2: SQVTM, ANQGSEA. The CDR3 runs to 11 residues. V dropped 7 bases and J dropped 7; count of bases not matched to a gene: 3. The CDR3, as DNA: TGCAGCGCAGGACAGGGGGGTGAAGCTTTCTTT. Translating gives CSAGQGGEAFF.